The clone carrying this T cell receptor beta chain was counted between two and nine times. Seattle patient enrollment occurred during active infection, with longitudinal follow-up thereafter. CDR1 and CDR2 from the germline V gene are SEHNR and FQNEAQ (reference sequence). The CDR3 has 16 amino acids. After removal of 5 bases from V and 3 bases from J, the junction contained 7 bases not matched to a gene. This sample stems from a study of blood T cell repertoires in COVID-19. Study-level information: Sites across the United States, Italy and Spain contributed samples from acute and convalescent COVID-19.

Original analysis: Nucleated cell counts were estimated from reference gene primer amplification. The data were produced by immunoSEQ multiplex PCR, yet TCRdb's version contains in-frame clones alone and is incomplete. V and J calls and clone size are as listed in that table; D and trimming were resolved from the DNA. The sample includes approximately 170,000 clones, 85% to 95% of them seen just once. The specimen was peripheral blood. The origin of this receptor is a woman aged 55-75 years with COVID-19, enrolled during active disease. The chain uses TRBV7-9 and TRBJ2-7, with 13 positions matching TRBD2. The CDR3 coding sequence is TGTGCCAGCAGCCCCCAGACTAGCGGGGGGATCTACGAGCAGTACTTC. It codes for CASSPQTSGGIYEQYF.